This T cell receptor beta chain was identified in a study of PD-L1 blockade in urothelial cancer. Study summary: Blood samples had a median of approximately 140,000 T cells, 80,000 to 100,000 unique TCRs, and clonality about 0.074.

Profiled with immunoSEQ multiplex PCR; TCRdb holds only in-frame clones, not every one. The repertoire holds about 82,000 clones, with over 80% as singletons. Per the germline V gene, CDR1 is MNHEY and CDR2 is SVGAGI. The J segment lost 4 bases and the V segment lost 4 bases, leaving 3 bases of the junction unmatched. The CDR3 has 15 residues. Every patient provided from 1 to 8 samples, collected pretreatment and on-treatment. The chain carries TRBV6-5 and TRBJ2-2; 10 bases agree with TRBD1. This specimen consisted of PBMCs, obtained around atezolizumab (anti-PD-L1) treatment. This TCR derives from a man aged 65 to 79 with urothelial cancer. CDR3 in amino acids: CASSSRTGGTGELFF. The DNA of the CDR3 is TGTGCCAGCAGTTCGCGGACAGGGGGCACCGGGGAGCTGTTTTTT.